The 29 T cell receptor beta chains listed next were all sequenced from one sample in a study of blood T cell repertoires in COVID-19. Repertoires were generated with immunoSEQ multiplex PCR, while TCRdb's copy carries only in-frame clones and drops some. This table holds some 200,000 clones, 65% to 85% found once. Sequencing was done on a sample of peripheral blood. These TCRs come from a woman aged 80 or over with acute or convalescent COVID-19.

J is TRBJ2-5 and V is TRBV2; D is uncertain. This CDR3 contains 15 residues. Germline V gene sequence: CDR1 SNHLY, CDR2 FYNNEI. V was shortened by 0 bases and J by 1 base, with 9 bases between the two germline ends. In nucleotides, the CDR3 is TGTGCCAGCAGTGAAGCGCGCACTACCCAAGAGACCCAGTACTTC. Translating it yields CASSEARTTQETQYF.

This clone was observed a single time. This chain uses TRBV7-3 with TRBJ2-2; D perhaps matches TRBD2 (6 bases). Germline V CDR1 and CDR2: SGHTA, FQGTGA. Trimming removed 4 bases from V and 6 bases from J, with 15 bases in between. The CDR3 runs 15 residues. This CDR3 reads CASSSAGGPAGELFF. CDR3 in DNA: TGTGCCAGCAGCTCCGCCGGGGGTCCGGCCGGGGAGCTGTTTTTT. Variable domain in full (rest from reference TRBV7-3 and TRBJ2-2): GAGVSQTPSNKVTEKGKYVELRCDPISGHTALYWYRQSLGQGPEFLIYFQGTGAADDSGLPNDRFFAVRPEGSVSTLKIQRTERGDSAVYLCASSSAGGPAGELFFGEGSRLTVL.

The chain couples TRBV19 to TRBJ2-1, with D unclear. CDR1 is LNHDA and CDR2 is SQIVND in the germline V gene (reference sequence). V was cut by 5 bases and J by 0 bases, with 5 bases left in between. The CDR3 covers 13 residues. CDR3 in DNA: TGTGCCAGTAGTCCCAACTCCTACAATGAGCAGTTCTTC. Translated: CASSPNSYNEQFF.

This clone was observed a few times. The genes are TRBV4-2 and TRBJ1-2, with 8 bases lining up with TRBD1. The germline V gene has CDR1 LGHNA and CDR2 YNFKEQ. The CDR3 runs 15 residues. The J segment lost 2 bases and the V segment lost 1 base, leaving 3 bases of the junction unmatched. CDR3 sequence: CASSQADRGNYGYTF. In nucleotides, the CDR3 is TGTGCCAGCAGCCAAGCTGACAGGGGCAACTATGGCTACACCTTC.

This rearrangement joins TRBV29-1 to TRBJ2-7, with D perhaps TRBD1 (5 bases). Germline V lookup: CDR1 SQVTM, CDR2 ANQGSEA. This CDR3 is 12 amino acids long. V lost 8 bases, J lost 2 bases, and 13 bases lay in between. CDR3 in DNA: TGCAGCACCCGGGCAGGGACCTACGAGCAGTACTTC. Protein sequence: CSTRAGTYEQYF.

V usage is TRBV9 and J usage is TRBJ2-3, with 8 bases identical to TRBD2. Trimming removed 4 bases from V and 5 bases from J; junction bases left unmatched: 9. The CDR3 extends over 15 amino acids. The germline gives CDR1 SGDLS, CDR2 YYNGEE. The CDR3 DNA follows: TGTGCCAGCAGCTTTACCGGGACTAGTCTAGATACGCAGTATTTT. It translates to CASSFTGTSLDTQYF.

The chain joins TRBV6-1 to TRBJ1-2, with D unclear. Germline values: CDR1 MNHNS, CDR2 SASEGT. There are 14 residues in the CDR3. The germline V and J ends were trimmed by 3 bases and 4 bases, with 12 bases remaining between them. In nucleotides, the CDR3 is TGTGCCAGCAGTGAGGAGGTCATGAGCTATGGCTACACCTTC. Amino acids: CASSEEVMSYGYTF.

This clone was counted a few times. V usage is TRBV28 and J usage is TRBJ2-7; TRBD2 matches 10 bases. The CDR3 sequence is 14 residues long. CDR1 and CDR2 (germline): MDHEN, SYDVKM. With V trimmed by 5 bases and J by 7 bases, 8 bases remained unmatched. The CDR3 protein is CASSQRLAGKEQYF. The CDR3, as DNA: TGTGCCAGCAGTCAAAGACTAGCGGGTAAAGAGCAGTACTTC.

The chain is built from TRBV7-8 and TRBJ2-5, with D perhaps TRBD2 (5 bases). Germline CDR1 is SGHVS and CDR2 is FQNEAQ. V lost 2 bases and J 2 bases, leaving 9 bases between the germline ends. This CDR3 comprises 14 residues. The CDR3 sequence: CASSLSRAQETQYF. The CDR3 coding sequence is TGTGCCAGCAGCTTATCGAGGGCTCAAGAGACCCAGTACTTC. The entire variable domain, with the rest obtained from reference TRBV7-8 and TRBJ2-5, is as follows: GAGVSQSPRYKVAKRGQDVALRCDPISGHVSLFWYQQALGQGPEFLTYFQNEAQLDKSGLPSDRFFAERPEGSVSTLKIQRTQQEDSAVYLCASSLSRAQETQYFGPGTRLLVL.

V is TRBV18 and J is TRBJ2-7; 10 bases match TRBD1. The CDR3 loop spans 15 amino acids. CDR1 and CDR2 from the germline V gene are KGHSH and LQKENI. V shed 3 bases and J 6 bases; nucleotides not matched to a gene: 8. CDR3 protein: CASSPLRDRGFEQYF. In nucleotides, the CDR3 is TGTGCCAGCTCACCGCTCCGGGACAGGGGATTCGAGCAGTACTTC. The entire variable domain, with the rest obtained from reference TRBV18 and TRBJ2-7, is as follows: NAGVMQNPRHLVRRRGQEARLRCSPMKGHSHVYWYRQLPEEGLKFMVYLQKENIIDESGMPKERFSAEFPKEGPSILRIQQVVRGDSAAYFCASSPLRDRGFEQYFGPGTRLTVT.

This clone was observed a single time. The V and J genes are TRBV19 and TRBJ2-4, with D possibly being TRBD1 (5 bases). The V gene lost 0 bases and the J gene lost 10 bases, with 16 bases spanning the gap. Germline V gene lookup returns CDR1 LNHDA and CDR2 SQIVND (reference sequence). CDR3 length: 15 amino acids. The CDR3 sequence: CASSIDWGPGKIQYF. The CDR3 nucleotides are TGTGCCAGTAGTATAGATTGGGGCCCCGGCAAGATTCAGTACTTC.

This clone was recorded once. The chain employs TRBV29-1 and TRBJ1-5; D is possibly TRBD1 (5 bases). Trimming removed 8 bases at V and 3 bases at J, with 14 bases between. Germline CDR1 is SQVTM and CDR2 is ANQGSEA. This CDR3 has 13 residues. This chain's CDR3 is CSPGGAINQPQHF. CDR3 bases: TGCAGCCCGGGGGGAGCAATCAATCAGCCCCAGCATTTT.

This clone was found a few times. V gene TRBV7-2 combines with J gene TRBJ2-7; 8 bases line up with TRBD2. The ends lost 1 base at V and 0 bases at J; junction bases unmatched: 2. The CDR3 consists of 15 residues. Germline loops: CDR1 SGHTA, CDR2 FQGNSA. The CDR3, as DNA: TGTGCCAGCAGCTTAGTAGCGGGGAGCTCCTACGAGCAGTACTTC. Protein: CASSLVAGSSYEQYF.

In this sample, this clone turned up a few times. The chain carries TRBV19 and TRBJ2-2; D might be TRBD2 (5 bases). The germline V gene has CDR1 LNHDA and CDR2 SQIVND (reference sequence). The CDR3 length is 14 residues. The V gene lost 0 bases and the J gene lost 5 bases, with 7 bases spanning the gap. The CDR3 reads CASSIDRGTGELFF. The CDR3 DNA sequence: TGTGCCAGTAGTATAGATCGGGGTACCGGGGAGCTGTTTTTT.

The rearrangement uses TRBV5-5 and TRBJ1-5, with unresolved D. The CDR3 is 12 amino acids. Germline CDR1 reads SGHKS; CDR2 reads YYEKEE (reference sequence). Trimming left V 2 bases short and J 2 bases short, with 2 bases between. CDR3 protein: CASSFGNQPQHF. CDR3 DNA: TGTGCCAGCAGCTTCGGCAATCAGCCCCAGCATTTT.

V gene TRBV12-3 or TRBV12-4 combines with J gene TRBJ1-2, with 7 bases identical to TRBD1. The CDR3 has 13 residues. The trim removed 0 bases at V and 11 bases at J, leaving 6 bases unmatched. CDR3 sequence: CASSLAWDSHYTF. In nucleotides, the CDR3 is TGTGCCAGCAGTTTAGCCTGGGACAGTCATTACACCTTC.

The chain joins TRBV5-1 to TRBJ2-2; 9 bases are a match to TRBD2. Germline CDR1 SGHRS, CDR2 YFSETQ. The ends lost 5 bases at V and 6 bases at J; junction bases unmatched: 11. CDR3 size: 16 residues. The chain's CDR3 is CASRDPGLASAGELFF. In nucleotides, the CDR3 is TGCGCCAGCAGGGACCCGGGACTAGCTTCGGCCGGGGAGCTGTTTTTT.

This chain uses TRBV5-4 with TRBJ1-3; TRBD1 matches at 8 bases. This CDR3 comprises 16 residues. Germline values: CDR1 SGHNT, CDR2 YYREEE (reference sequence). The V segment lost 4 bases and the J segment 2 bases; nucleotides outside the gene matches: 8. CDR3 in DNA: TGTGCCAGCAGCAGCGGACAGGGATCTACTGGAAACACCATATATTTT. Its translation: CASSSGQGSTGNTIYF.

The J gene is TRBJ2-1, the V gene TRBV28; 9 positions agree with TRBD2. CDR1 is MDHEN and CDR2 is SYDVKM in the germline V gene. The length of the CDR3 is 13 residues. The V and J ends lost 7 bases and 8 bases, in that order; junction bases with no gene match: 6. CDR3 amino acids: CASTEAGGDEQFF. Written as DNA, the CDR3 is TGTGCCAGCACCGAAGCGGGGGGCGATGAGCAGTTCTTC.

The chain links TRBV15 to TRBJ2-7, with 9 bases fitting TRBD1. The CDR3 is made up of 16 amino acids. Per the germline V gene, CDR1 is LNHNV and CDR2 is YYDKDF (reference sequence). The ends lost 4 bases at V and 2 bases at J; junction bases unmatched: 9. The CDR3 nucleotides are TGTGCCACCAGCATACGAACAGGGGGCGCCCCCTACGAGCAGTACTTC. Protein sequence: CATSIRTGGAPYEQYF.

The chain uses TRBV2 and TRBJ1-6; D is uncertain. Germline V CDR1 and CDR2: SNHLY, FYNNEI. V was pared by 8 bases and J by 5 bases, with 19 bases between. CDR3 length equals 16 residues. CDR3 coding DNA: TGTGCCAGCCTCCCCAGGTCCAATTCGAATAATTCACCCCTCCACTTT. Translating gives CASLPRSNSNNSPLHF. The full variable domain, with the rest looked up from reference TRBV2 and TRBJ1-6, is EPEVTQTPSHQVTQMGQEVILRCVPISNHLYFYWYRQILGQKVEFLVSFYNNEISEKSEIFDDQFSVERPDGSNFTLKIRSTKLEDSAMYFCASLPRSNSNNSPLHFGNGTRLTVT.

The chain carries TRBV5-1 and TRBJ2-3, with TRBD2 identical over 7 bases. The CDR3 has 16 amino acids. The trim removed 2 bases at V and 4 bases at J, leaving 10 bases unmatched. Germline V CDR1 and CDR2: SGHRS, YFSETQ. The chain's CDR3 is CASSLRGGGPSDTQYF. CDR3 bases: TGCGCCAGCAGCTTACGTGGGGGAGGGCCGTCAGATACGCAGTATTTT.

The chain employs TRBV4-2 and TRBJ1-5; TRBD1 is a possible D gene (6 bases). This CDR3 contains 14 residues. From germline, CDR1 is LGHNA and CDR2 YNFKEQ. Trimming stripped 3 bases from V and 3 bases from J, with 9 bases between. CDR3 DNA sequence: TGTGCCAGCAGCCAGGACAGCCTCAATCAGCCCCAGCATTTT. Translated, it gives CASSQDSLNQPQHF.

This rearrangement joins TRBV7-3 to TRBJ2-1; no definite D call. Trimming cost V 2 bases and J 5 bases, with 4 bases left between them. The CDR3 has 12 amino acids. Per germline, CDR1 SGHTA and CDR2 FQGTGA. The CDR3 DNA sequence: TGTGCCAGCAGCTTATCCGACAATGAGCAGTTCTTC. This sequence encodes CASSLSDNEQFF.

The rearrangement links TRBV7-2 to TRBJ1-4; the match to TRBD1 covers 8 bases. The V gene's germline CDR1 is SGHTA and CDR2 FQGNSA. The V segment lost 5 bases and the J segment 6 bases; nucleotides outside the gene matches: 11. The CDR3 loop spans 16 amino acids. This CDR3 reads CASSKRRAGGDEKLFF. The CDR3 DNA is TGTGCCAGCAGCAAACGTCGGGCAGGGGGCGATGAAAAACTGTTTTTT.

J is TRBJ2-1 and V is TRBV19, with TRBD1 as a possible D gene (5 bases). Per the germline V gene, CDR1 is LNHDA and CDR2 is SQIVND (reference sequence). V lost 3 bases and J lost 4, with 7 bases in between. The CDR3 consists of 13 residues. CDR3 residues: CASSMTEYNEQFF. DNA for the CDR3: TGTGCCAGTAGTATGACAGAGTACAATGAGCAGTTCTTC. The entire variable domain, with the rest obtained from reference TRBV19 and TRBJ2-1, is as follows: DGGITQSPKYLFRKEGQNVTLSCEQNLNHDAMYWYRQDPGQGLRLIYYSQIVNDFQKGDIAEGYSVSREKKESFPLTVTSAQKNPTAFYLCASSMTEYNEQFFGPGTRLTVL.

The chain is built from TRBV30 and TRBJ1-4; D is unresolved. Looked up from germline, CDR1 is GTSNPN and CDR2 is SVGIG (reference sequence). The CDR3 loop spans 13 amino acids. The germline V and J ends were trimmed by 2 bases and 4 bases, with 8 bases remaining between them. This CDR3 reads CAWSYGNNEKLFF. The CDR3 nucleotides read TGTGCCTGGAGTTACGGTAATAATGAAAAACTGTTTTTT.

As concerns this clone: In the same sample, other DNA sequences code for this CDR3. The rearrangement joins TRBV3-1 (or the pseudogene TRBV3-2) to TRBJ1-1, with D perhaps TRBD1 (6 bases). CDR1 and CDR2 (germline): LGHDT, YNNKEL (reference sequence). Trimming took off 4 bases at V and 1 base at J, with 7 bases between the two ends. This CDR3 has 13 residues. CDR3 DNA sequence: TGTGCCAGCAGCCCGACAGGGAACACTGAAGCTTTCTTT. Protein sequence: CASSPTGNTEAFF.

This clone has just a few counts. The chain employs TRBV4-1 and TRBJ1-4; 12 bases are a match to TRBD1. The CDR3 has 18 residues. Germline CDR1 MGHRA, CDR2 YSYEKL. Germline trimming cut 3 bases from V and 2 bases from J; bases unmatched to any gene: 7. CDR3 amino acids: CASSQVGTGGLTNEKLFF. Here the CDR3 DNA reads TGCGCCAGCAGCCAGGTCGGGACAGGGGGCCTCACTAATGAAAAACTGTTTTTT.